The clone carrying this TCR beta chain was seen ten or more times. Its antigen remains unidentified. The data derive from a study of T cells after yellow fever vaccination. Germline lookup yields CDR1 MDHEN and CDR2 SYDVKM. The CDR3 consists of 13 residues. Trimming removed 2 bases from V and 6 bases from J, with 10 bases in between. TCR cDNA, made by 5'RACE template switching, carried an added universal primer site and UMIs. MiXCR was run by TCRdb on the 5' RACE reads, yielding one entry per CDR3 protein. The sample has 250,000 or so distinct CDR3 sequences; more than 3.5% are singletons. Findings and caveats of the study: It was a weaker secondary response, yet one that peaked faster, at day 5 versus 15. Post-booster samples contained most primary-vaccination clones (around 95% CD4, about 90% CD8).

This clonotype was obtained from a man younger than 35 who received the YFV17D yellow fever vaccine. The chain uses TRBV28 and TRBJ1-1; D uncertain. The source was PBMCs, collected 15 days after the yellow fever booster vaccination. CDR3 in amino acids: CASSLPVSSEAFF. The CDR3 DNA reads as TGTGCCAGCAGTTTACCGGTCTCTTCTGAAGCTTTCTTT.